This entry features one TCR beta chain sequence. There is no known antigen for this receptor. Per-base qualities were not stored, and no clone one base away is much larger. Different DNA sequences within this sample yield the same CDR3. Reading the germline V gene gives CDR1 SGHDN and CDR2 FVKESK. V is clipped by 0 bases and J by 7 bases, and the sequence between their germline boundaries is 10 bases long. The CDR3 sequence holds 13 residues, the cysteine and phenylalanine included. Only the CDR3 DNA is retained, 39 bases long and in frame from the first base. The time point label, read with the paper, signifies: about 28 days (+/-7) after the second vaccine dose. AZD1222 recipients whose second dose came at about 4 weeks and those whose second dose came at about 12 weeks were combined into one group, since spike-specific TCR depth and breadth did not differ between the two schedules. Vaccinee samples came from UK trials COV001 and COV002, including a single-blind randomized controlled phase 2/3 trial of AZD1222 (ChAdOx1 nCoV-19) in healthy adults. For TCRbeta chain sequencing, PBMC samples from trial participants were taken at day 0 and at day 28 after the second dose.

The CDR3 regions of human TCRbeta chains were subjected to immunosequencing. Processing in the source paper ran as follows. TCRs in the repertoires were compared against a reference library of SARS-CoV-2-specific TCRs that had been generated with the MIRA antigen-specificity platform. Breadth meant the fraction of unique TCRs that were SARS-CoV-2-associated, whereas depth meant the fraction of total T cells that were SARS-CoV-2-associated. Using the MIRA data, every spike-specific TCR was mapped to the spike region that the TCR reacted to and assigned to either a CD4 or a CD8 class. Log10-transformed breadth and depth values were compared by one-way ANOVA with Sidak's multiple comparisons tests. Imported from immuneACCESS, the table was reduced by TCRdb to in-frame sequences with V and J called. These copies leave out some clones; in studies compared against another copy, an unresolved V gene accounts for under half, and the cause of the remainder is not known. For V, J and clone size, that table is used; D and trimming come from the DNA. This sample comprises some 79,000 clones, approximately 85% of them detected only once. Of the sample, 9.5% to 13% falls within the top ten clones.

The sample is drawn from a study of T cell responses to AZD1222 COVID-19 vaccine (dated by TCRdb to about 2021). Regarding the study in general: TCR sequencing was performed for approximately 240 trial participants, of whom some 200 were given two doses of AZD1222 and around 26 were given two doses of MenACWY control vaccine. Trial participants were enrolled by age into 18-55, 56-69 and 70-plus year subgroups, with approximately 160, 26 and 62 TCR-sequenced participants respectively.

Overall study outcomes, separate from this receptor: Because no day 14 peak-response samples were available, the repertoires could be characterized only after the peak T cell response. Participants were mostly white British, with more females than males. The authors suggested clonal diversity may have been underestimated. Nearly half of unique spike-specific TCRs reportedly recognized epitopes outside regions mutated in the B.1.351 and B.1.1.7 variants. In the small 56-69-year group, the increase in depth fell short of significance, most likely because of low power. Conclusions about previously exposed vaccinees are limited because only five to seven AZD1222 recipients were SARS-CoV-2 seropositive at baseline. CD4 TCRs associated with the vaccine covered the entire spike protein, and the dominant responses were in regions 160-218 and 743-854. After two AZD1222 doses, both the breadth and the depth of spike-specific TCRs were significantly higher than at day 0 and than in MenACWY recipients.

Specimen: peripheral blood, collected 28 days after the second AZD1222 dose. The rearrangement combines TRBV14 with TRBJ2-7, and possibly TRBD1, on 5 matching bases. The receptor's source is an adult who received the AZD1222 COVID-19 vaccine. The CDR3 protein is CASSQDRAREQYF. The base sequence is TGTGCCAGCAGCCAAGACAGGGCACGGGAGCAGTACTTC.